The 24 T cell receptor beta chains given below trace back to one sample, sequenced in a study of control samples from healthy donors and cancer patients. TCRdb keeps only in-frame clones here, not all; method: immunoSEQ multiplex PCR. The sample has about 89,000 clones; about 89% are singletons. Specimen: blood. Receptor source: a man aged 25-45 years in good health.

The chain couples TRBV9 to TRBJ2-3; TRBD1 matches 8 bases. The germline V gene has CDR1 SGDLS and CDR2 YYNGEE. CDR3 size: 15 residues. Trimming removed 4 bases from V and 6 bases from J; junction bases left unmatched: 10. The CDR3 region has the DNA TGTGCCAGCAGCCGGGTCTCAAACAGGGGGGATACGCAGTATTTT. This codes for CASSRVSNRGDTQYF.

This clone was seen only once. The V and J genes are TRBV3-1 (or the pseudogene TRBV3-2) and TRBJ1-2; no clear D gene. This CDR3 has 13 residues. V was clipped by 2 bases and J by 5 bases, with 9 bases between them. Germline values: CDR1 LGHDT, CDR2 YNNKEL (reference sequence). This CDR3 reads CASSQSIGYGYTF. CDR3 nucleotide sequence: TGTGCCAGCAGCCAATCTATCGGGTATGGCTACACCTTC.

CDR3 residues: CATRDGHTGELFF. CDR3 bases: TGTGCCACCAGGGACGGACACACCGGGGAGCTGTTTTTT. The rearrangement uses TRBV24-1 and TRBJ2-2; D gene unclear. The CDR3 is 13 amino acids. CDR1 is KGHDR and CDR2 is SFDVKD in the germline V gene. With 7 bases removed from V and 3 bases from J, the gap between germline ends came to 8 bases.

The V gene is TRBV27, the J gene TRBJ2-7; TRBD1 agrees at 9 bases. The CDR3 is 12 residues long. V shed 4 bases, J shed 7 bases, and the junction held 2 bases outside the gene matches. CDR1 MNHEY and CDR2 SMNVEV come from the germline V gene (reference sequence). CDR3 sequence reads: CASSSGTGEQYF. The CDR3 region has the DNA TGTGCCAGCAGTTCCGGGACAGGGGAGCAGTACTTC.

The chain employs TRBV27 and TRBJ1-6, with D uncertain. The CDR3 contains 12 residues. Per germline, CDR1 MNHEY and CDR2 SMNVEV (reference sequence). Trimming took off 5 bases at V and 8 bases at J, with 7 bases between the two ends. In DNA, the CDR3 is TGTGCCAGCAGTCCCCTGGATTCACCCCTCCACTTT. Translating gives CASSPLDSPLHF.

The chain carries TRBV4-1 and TRBJ2-3; 11 bases match TRBD2. Germline V gene sequence: CDR1 MGHRA, CDR2 YSYEKL. The CDR3 totals 15 residues. V was clipped by 1 base and J by 3 bases; unmatched bases: 0. CDR3 bases: TGCGCCAGCAGCCAAGGACTAGCGGGGACAGATACGCAGTATTTT. This encodes CASSQGLAGTDTQYF.

This chain links TRBV29-1 with TRBJ2-3; possible D gene TRBD1, 6 bases. V was cut by 4 bases and J by 6 bases, with 14 bases left in between. In germline, CDR1 is SQVTM, CDR2 ANQGSEA. The CDR3 length is 13 residues. The CDR3 DNA is TGCAGCGTTGCCACAGGGTTCGGGGATACGCAGTATTTT. Translation: CSVATGFGDTQYF.

Comment on this clone: Other nucleotide sequences from this sample produce the same CDR3. The genes are TRBV10-1 and TRBJ2-3; D gene unclear. The CDR3 has 13 residues. CDR1 is WNHNN, CDR2 SYGVQD, per germline (reference sequence). Trimming left V 6 bases short and J 1 base short, with 8 bases between. DNA for the CDR3: TGCGCCAGCAGCGAGAGTGGCACAGATACGCAGTATTTT. Translated, it gives CASSESGTDTQYF.

This clone was recorded once. The V and J genes are TRBV5-5 and TRBJ1-2; no reliable D call. Germline V lookup: CDR1 SGHKS, CDR2 YYEKEE (reference sequence). This CDR3 has 14 amino acids. Trimming shortened V by 4 bases and J by 3 bases, and 13 bases separated the two germline ends. The CDR3 spells CASSTSEGDYGYTF. The CDR3 DNA is TGTGCCAGCAGCACCTCAGAGGGAGACTATGGCTACACCTTC.

This sequence joins TRBV5-8 and TRBJ2-3, with TRBD2 as a possible D gene (6 bases). Trimming left V 3 bases short and J 1 base short, with 12 bases between. Per the germline V gene, CDR1 is SGHTS and CDR2 is YDEGEE. This CDR3 contains 15 residues. The CDR3 nucleotides are TGTGCCAGCAGCTCTCTAGCGTGGGGCACAGATACGCAGTATTTT. Translating it yields CASSSLAWGTDTQYF.

This chain links TRBV19 with TRBJ1-1, with a tentative D call TRBD1 (5 bases). V was shortened by 4 bases and J by 2 bases, with 8 bases between the two germline ends. The CDR3 spans 13 residues. Germline CDR1 LNHDA, CDR2 SQIVND (reference sequence). This CDR3 reads CASSTQGNTEAFF. The CDR3 DNA reads TGTGCCAGTAGTACCCAGGGAAACACTGAAGCTTTCTTT.

V is TRBV7-9 and J is TRBJ2-7; 11 nucleotides line up with TRBD2. Trimming removed 2 bases from V and 0 bases from J; junction bases left unmatched: 6. The CDR3 covers 17 residues. Germline CDR1 is SEHNR and CDR2 is FQNEAQ (reference sequence). The CDR3 sequence is CASSLSPGTSGSYEQYV. CDR3 DNA sequence: TGTGCCAGCAGCTTATCCCCTGGGACTAGCGGCTCCTACGAGCAGTACGTC.

The J gene is TRBJ2-7, the V gene TRBV18; D is unclear. V lost 1 base, J lost 5 bases, and 6 bases lay in between. The germline gives CDR1 KGHSH, CDR2 LQKENI. The CDR3 totals 12 residues. The DNA for the CDR3 is TGTGCCAGCTCACCACAGACCCACGAGCAGTACTTC. Its protein is CASSPQTHEQYF.

This rearrangement joins TRBV5-1 to TRBJ1-1, with D uncertain. The CDR3 is 14 amino acids. The V and J ends lost 4 bases and 1 base respectively, with 11 bases between them. Germline V gene sequence: CDR1 SGHRS, CDR2 YFSETQ. CDR3 in amino acids: CASSADPGNTEAFF. The CDR3 DNA follows: TGCGCCAGCAGCGCGGATCCAGGGAACACTGAAGCTTTCTTT.

The J gene is TRBJ2-5, the V gene TRBV5-1; the match to TRBD2 covers 9 bases. Germline V lookup: CDR1 SGHRS, CDR2 YFSETQ. CDR3 length equals 16 residues. V shed 5 bases and J 0 bases; nucleotides not matched to a gene: 8. The CDR3 nucleotides read TGCGCCAGCAGGGACCTAGCGGGGCCGTACCAAGAGACCCAGTACTTC. Translated, it gives CASRDLAGPYQETQYF.

The chain recombines TRBV15 with TRBJ2-7, with D unclear. Trimming took off 0 bases at V and 5 bases at J, with 8 bases between the two ends. The germline CDR1 and CDR2 sequences are LNHNV and YYDKDF (reference sequence). This CDR3 is 13 amino acids long. The CDR3 region is CATSRDVANEQYV. CDR3 coding DNA: TGTGCCACCAGCAGAGATGTGGCAAACGAGCAGTACGTC.

This clone appeared once. V gene TRBV7-9 combines with J gene TRBJ2-1; the match to TRBD2 covers 11 bases. This CDR3 contains 15 residues. The V segment lost 3 bases and the J segment 4 bases; nucleotides outside the gene matches: 2. Germline V lookup: CDR1 SEHNR, CDR2 FQNEAQ (reference sequence). Here the CDR3 DNA reads TGTGCCAGCAGCTTTAGCGGGGGGGTTTACAATGAGCAGTTCTTC. It specifies CASSFSGGVYNEQFF. Full variable domain (rest looked up from reference TRBV7-9 and TRBJ2-1): DTGVSQNPRHKITKRGQNVTFRCDPISEHNRLYWYRQTLGQGPEFLTYFQNEAQLEKSRLLSDRFSAERPKGSFSTLEIQRTEQGDSAMYLCASSFSGGVYNEQFFGPGTRLTVL.

The J gene is TRBJ2-7, the V gene TRBV21-1; whether TRBD2, the table's D call, matches the DNA was not checked. TRBV21-1 is a recognized pseudogene. CDR3 length: 16 residues. DNA for the CDR3: TGTGCCAGCAGCCATTCACCGTCCTTACGGGGATCCGAGCAGTACTTC. Amino acids: CASSHSPSLRGSEQYF.

This sequence joins TRBV6-1 and TRBJ2-5, with D tentatively TRBD2 (6 bases). Trimming pared 2 bases from V and 5 bases from J, leaving 15 bases between. The CDR3 extends over 15 amino acids. CDR1 is MNHNS, CDR2 SASEGT, per germline. CDR3 nucleotides: TGTGCCAGCAGTGAACGGGGGACCAGACCGGAGACCCAGTACTTC. It specifies CASSERGTRPETQYF.

CDR3 in DNA: TGCGCCAGCAGCCAAAGCACTCGGGGCACAGATACGCAGTATTTT. Protein: CASSQSTRGTDTQYF. J is TRBJ2-3 and V is TRBV4-1; D is uncertain. CDR3 length equals 15 residues. Germline V gives CDR1 MGHRA, CDR2 YSYEKL. Between the trimmed V and J ends, which lost 2 bases and 1 base, there was a span of 10 bases.

This sequence joins TRBV9 and TRBJ2-5; D may be TRBD2 (6 bases). Per germline, CDR1 SGDLS and CDR2 YYNGEE. V lost 3 bases and J lost 2, with 8 bases in between. The CDR3 length is 13 residues. CDR3 sequence (DNA): TGTGCCAGCAGCGGAAGCGGGCAAGAGACCCAGTACTTC. Protein product: CASSGSGQETQYF.

The chain combines TRBV19 with TRBJ1-1, with D possibly matching TRBD1 (5 bases). CDR1 is LNHDA and CDR2 is SQIVND in the germline V gene (reference sequence). V lost 3 bases, J lost 1 base, and 12 bases lay in between. This CDR3 is built from 15 residues. CDR3 protein: CASSIRDSWNTEAFF. The CDR3 DNA follows: TGTGCCAGTAGTATTAGGGACTCCTGGAACACTGAAGCTTTCTTT.

J is TRBJ1-1 and V is TRBV4-2, with D tentatively TRBD1 (5 bases). Germline V gene data show CDR1 as LGHNA and CDR2 as YNFKEQ. Trimming took off 1 base at V and 1 base at J, with 13 bases between the two ends. The CDR3 has 16 amino acids. CDR3 sequence (DNA): TGTGCCAGCAGCCAAGGGACGGGACTCTCGAACACTGAAGCTTTCTTT. It encodes CASSQGTGLSNTEAFF.

The V call is TRBV9, the J call TRBJ2-5; 12 bases are shared with TRBD2. From germline, CDR1 is SGDLS and CDR2 YYNGEE. J was trimmed by 5 bases and V by 3 bases; bases with no gene match: 11. This CDR3 contains 17 residues. The CDR3 reads CASSAGASGGGQETQYF. CDR3 nucleotides: TGTGCCAGCAGCGCCGGAGCTAGCGGGGGGGGTCAGGAGACCCAGTACTTC.